The 18 T cell receptor beta chains listed next were all sequenced from one sample in a study of T-cell reconstitution after alpha-beta-depleted transplantation in children. It was with unique molecular identifiers that the TCRbeta library was prepared. TCRdb re-derived calls from the PCR reads in MiXCR, one entry per CDR3 protein. Here the sample spans a few hundred thousand distinct CDR3 sequences, around a tenth being singletons. Sequencing used peripheral blood, obtained 180 days after TCRalphabeta/CD19-depleted stem cell transplant. These receptors were taken from a male patient aged 2 to 9 who had a stem cell transplant for chronic granulomatous disease, so the T cells may come from the graft donor.

In its sample, this clonotype was seen a few times. This chain connects TRBV6-4 to TRBJ2-4; the match to TRBD1 covers 7 bases. Looked up from germline, CDR1 is MRHNA and CDR2 is SNTAGT. The CDR3 has 19 residues. V shed 1 base and J 0 bases; nucleotides not matched to a gene: 12. The CDR3 here is CASSDFWAGTDLAKNIQYF. CDR3 sequence (DNA): TGTGCCAGCAGTGACTTTTGGGCCGGGACAGACCTAGCCAAAAACATTCAGTACTTC.

This clonotype was recorded many times. The chain carries TRBV7-9 and TRBJ2-7, with TRBD2 matching over 12 bases. The CDR3 is 15 amino acids. V shed 5 bases and J 0 bases; nucleotides not matched to a gene: 2. CDR1 is SEHNR and CDR2 is FQNEAQ in the germline V gene (reference sequence). CDR3 DNA: TGTGCCAGCAGCACACTAGCGGGGGGCTCCTACGAGCAGTACTTC. Residues: CASSTLAGGSYEQYF.

Ten or more counts support this clonotype. V gene TRBV3-1 combines with J gene TRBJ2-7; no firm D call. Trimming took off 1 base at V and 3 bases at J, with 10 bases between the two ends. The CDR3 is 14 amino acids. The germline V gene has CDR1 LGHDT and CDR2 YNNKEL (reference sequence). CDR3 amino acids: CASSQGDADYEQYF. CDR3 coding DNA: TGTGCCAGCAGCCAAGGCGATGCTGACTACGAGCAGTACTTC.

This clonotype was seen at least ten times. The chain is built from TRBV28 and TRBJ2-2, with TRBD2 matching 8 bases. Trimming removed 4 bases from V and 5 bases from J; junction bases left unmatched: 3. CDR1 is MDHEN and CDR2 is SYDVKM in the germline V gene. This CDR3 is built from 14 residues. The CDR3 DNA follows: TGTGCCAGCAGTTACAGCGGGAGTACCGGGGAGCTGTTTTTT. It codes for CASSYSGSTGELFF. Using reference TRBV28 and TRBJ2-2 for the parts outside the CDR3, the full variable domain is DVKVTQSSRYLVKRTGEKVFLECVQDMDHENMFWYRQDPGLGLRLIYFSYDVKMKEKGDIPEGYSVSREKKERFSLILESASTNQTSMYLCASSYSGSTGELFFGEGSRLTVL.

This clonotype was seen ten or more times. The rearrangement links TRBV20-1 to TRBJ2-3; 7 bases line up with TRBD1. The CDR3 has 14 residues. Trimming at V came to 4 bases and at J to 9 bases, leaving 13 bases not matched to a gene. CDR1 and CDR2 from the germline V gene are DFQATT and SNEGSKA (reference sequence). The CDR3 DNA reads as TGCAGTGCTACTGGGACAGTAGTCTTCGGGACGCAGTATTTT. This translates into CSATGTVVFGTQYF.

This clonotype was recorded many times. The V call is TRBV12-3 or TRBV12-4, the J call TRBJ2-3; 9 nucleotides match TRBD2. V was pared by 3 bases and J by 1 base, with 2 bases of the junction left unmatched. CDR3 size: 15 residues. The CDR3 protein is CASSFRTSGTDTQYF. DNA of the CDR3: TGTGCCAGCAGTTTTCGGACTAGCGGCACAGATACGCAGTATTTT.

This clonotype was found many times. J is TRBJ2-7 and V is TRBV7-2, with a tentative D call TRBD2 (5 bases). This CDR3 has 11 amino acids. Germline CDR1 and CDR2: SGHTA and FQGNSA. CDR3 in amino acids: CASGFYCEQYF. CDR3 DNA sequence: TGTGCAAGCGGCTTTTACTGCGAGCAGTACTTC.

This clonotype was observed many times. The chain has TRBV28 and TRBJ1-5, with a weak D call TRBD1 (5 bases). The CDR3 spans 14 residues. V was shortened by 6 bases and J by 7 bases, with 16 bases between the two germline ends. Per germline, CDR1 MDHEN and CDR2 SYDVKM. The DNA for the CDR3 is TGTGCCAGCAGCTATGCGGGGGGTATGCAGCCCCAGCATTTT. As protein: CASSYAGGMQPQHF.

This clonotype appeared many times. The gene calls are TRBV20-1 and TRBJ1-1, with unresolved D. Germline V lookup: CDR1 DFQATT, CDR2 SNEGSKA (reference sequence). The germline V and J ends were trimmed by 6 bases and 4 bases, with 9 bases remaining between them. The CDR3 extends over 11 amino acids. This CDR3 is CSALRPTEAFF. For the CDR3, the DNA is TGCAGTGCCCTCCGTCCCACTGAAGCTTTCTTT.

This clonotype was counted many times. The chain combines TRBV1 with TRBJ2-7; the table's D gene call, TRBD1, was not cross checked with the DNA. TRBV1 is a documented pseudogene. The CDR3 is made up of 15 amino acids. CDR3 residues: CTSSLPGQGAYEQYF. Written as DNA, the CDR3 is TGCACCAGCAGCCTGCCGGGACAAGGGGCCTACGAGCAGTACTTC.

This clonotype occurred many times. This chain links TRBV19 with TRBJ1-1, with 8 bases matching TRBD1. There are 14 residues in the CDR3. V trimming: 5 bases; J trimming: 4 bases; junction bases outside the gene matches: 6. Looked up from germline, CDR1 is LNHDA and CDR2 is SQIVND (reference sequence). CDR3 nucleotides: TGTGCCAGTAGTCCGAACAGGGGGTTCACTGAAGCTTTCTTT. As protein: CASSPNRGFTEAFF.

In its sample, this clonotype was seen many times. The rearrangement links TRBV20-1 to TRBJ2-1, with 10 bases that match TRBD2. V gave up 3 bases and J gave up 3 bases; unmatched junction bases: 5. Per germline, CDR1 DFQATT and CDR2 SNEGSKA (reference sequence). The CDR3 contains 15 residues. Here the CDR3 reads CSASLSGGYYNEQFF. The CDR3 nucleotides are TGCAGTGCTAGTCTTAGCGGGGGGTACTACAATGAGCAGTTCTTC.

This clonotype was found a few times. This rearrangement joins TRBV7-9 to TRBJ2-7, with TRBD1 matching over 8 bases. Germline CDR1 is SEHNR and CDR2 is FQNEAQ (reference sequence). The CDR3 is 14 residues long. The V and J ends lost 3 bases and 4 bases, in that order; junction bases with no gene match: 5. The CDR3 coding sequence is TGTGCCAGCAGCTTTGGTGACAGGGGATACGAGCAGTACTTC. Translation gives CASSFGDRGYEQYF.

As concerns this clonotype: Sequence at one end of the junction differs from germline and may be a read error. The V gene is TRBV4-2, the J gene TRBJ2-1; 8 bases are a match to TRBD2. The CDR3 runs to 18 residues. Per germline, CDR1 LGHNA and CDR2 YNFKEQ. For the CDR3, the DNA is TGTTCCAGCAGCCTCCCACCTGTCGCGGGAGGCGCCTACAATGAGCAGTTCTTC. Protein sequence: CSSSLPPVAGGAYNEQFF.

Ten or more counts support this clonotype. This chain connects TRBV9 to TRBJ2-1, with 7 bases aligning to TRBD1. This CDR3 is built from 16 residues. The germline V gene has CDR1 SGDLS and CDR2 YYNGEE. Trimming cost V 3 bases and J 2 bases; bases outside gene matches: 8. CDR3 nucleotide sequence: TGTGCCAGCAGCGCGTCCTCAACAGGGGCCTACAATGAGCAGTTCTTC. Protein: CASSASSTGAYNEQFF.

Comment on this clonotype: This may arise from a read error, as a much more abundant clone is one base away. V gene TRBV29-1 combines with J gene TRBJ2-7; D uncertain. The CDR3 spans 11 residues. Germline CDR1 reads SQVTM; CDR2 reads ANQGSEA. Trimming shortened V by 7 bases and J by 6 bases, and 13 bases separated the two germline ends. CDR3 sequence reads: CSGTDLPEQYF. The CDR3 nucleotides read TGCAGCGGAACCGATCTCCCCGAGCAGTACTTC.

This clonotype was recorded many times. The chain joins TRBV7-8 to TRBJ2-2; D remains unclear. With 5 bases removed from V and 4 bases from J, the gap between germline ends came to 11 bases. Germline loops: CDR1 SGHVS, CDR2 FQNEAQ. The length of the CDR3 is 14 residues. The CDR3 nucleotides are TGTGCCAGCAGCACGACCCTTTTCACCGGGGAGCTGTTTTTT. Translating gives CASSTTLFTGELFF.

This clonotype has ten or more counts. This chain uses TRBV5-1 with TRBJ2-1, with 9 bases identical to TRBD2. Per germline, CDR1 SGHRS and CDR2 YFSETQ. With 0 bases clipped from V and 7 bases from J, the junction kept 5 bases outside the gene matches. The CDR3 spans 15 residues. In DNA, the CDR3 is TGCGCCAGCAGCTTGGATGCGGGGGGGCGGAATGAGCAGTTCTTC. It codes for CASSLDAGGRNEQFF. Full variable domain (missing parts from reference TRBV5-1 and TRBJ2-1): KAGVTQTPRYLIKTRGQQVTLSCSPISGHRSVSWYQQTPGQGLQFLFEYFSETQRNKGNFPGRFSGRQFSNSRSEMNVSTLELGDSALYLCASSLDAGGRNEQFFGPGTRLTVL.